Listed below are T cell receptor beta chains from one sample, sequenced in a study of long-term antiretroviral therapy in people with HIV. TCRdb's table, derived via immunoSEQ multiplex PCR, lists solely in-frame clones and lacks some. The sample contains about 31,000 clones, around 85% of which appear only once. The material sequenced was unsorted PBMCs, taken 0.8 years before starting antiretroviral therapy. These receptors all come from a man aged 18 to 30 with HIV. CDR3s include the opening cysteine and the closing phenylalanine or tryptophan. Each record gives: J gene, clone size, V gene, D gene, CDR3 DNA, CDR3 protein. The D gene is left open where the match is weak. Only part of the rows carry a size: once, few, many, or a class if the clone is expanded.

>TRBJ2-7|-|TRBV2|-
TGTGCCAGCAATGTGGGGGTTCTTGGCGACGAGCAGTACTTC
CASNVGVLGDEQYF
>TRBJ1-1|-|TRBV5-6|-
TGTGCCAGCAGCTTCTTAGGGGGAGCCATCAGCATGAACACTGAAGCTTTCTTT
CASSFLGGAISMNTEAFF
>TRBJ2-3|-|TRBV11-2|TRBD2
TGTGCCAGCAGTTCGAAGACTAGCGGCAGTTTCGTATATACGCAGTATTTT
CASSSKTSGSFVYTQYF
>TRBJ2-5|once|TRBV7-9|TRBD1
TGTGCCAGCAACGGACAGGGCCGTGTGGAGACCCAGTACTTC
CASNGQGRVETQYF
>TRBJ2-2|-|TRBV10-2|-
TGCGCCAGCAGTAAACAGGGTGGTACCGGGGAGCTGTTTTTT
CASSKQGGTGELFF
>TRBJ2-2|-|TRBV5-1|TRBD1
TGCGCCAGCAGCTTGGGGGACAGTGAGACCGGGGAGCTGTTTTTT
CASSLGDSETGELFF
>TRBJ1-2|-|TRBV10-3|TRBD1
TGTGCCATCAGTTCGGACAGGAACTATGGCTACACCTTC
CAISSDRNYGYTF
>TRBJ1-5|-|TRBV7-2|-
TGTGCCAGCAGCTTAGTAAATCAGCCCCAGCATTTT
CASSLVNQPQHF
>TRBJ2-1|-|TRBV7-9|TRBD2
TGTGCCAGCAGCCCCAGCGCGGGAGAAATAAATGAGCAGTTCTTC
CASSPSAGEINEQFF
>TRBJ2-5|-|TRBV5-4|-
TGTGCCAGCAGCTCACCTGTCCATGGGAGCGGACAAGAGACCCAGTACTTC
CASSSPVHGSGQETQYF
>TRBJ2-6|-|TRBV4-1|-
TGCGCCAGCAGCCAAGTTCGAGGGGCCAACGTCCTGACTTTC
CASSQVRGANVLTF
>TRBJ2-5|-|TRBV7-2|-
TGTGCCAGCAGCTTAGTTCGGACGGTGCCTCAAGAGACCCAGTACTTC
CASSLVRTVPQETQYF
>TRBJ1-5|-|TRBV7-9|-
TGTGCCAGCAGCTTTTCGTACAGAGTAAATCAGCCCCAGCATTTT
CASSFSYRVNQPQHF
>TRBJ2-7|-|TRBV12-1|-
TGTGCCAGCAGCTTTTTGATGACAGGGACCTCCTACGAGCAGTACTTC
CASSFLMTGTSYEQYF
>TRBJ1-1|-|TRBV4-3|-
TGCGCCAGCAGCCAAGAGGCGGTAATGAACACTGAAGCTTTCTTT
CASSQEAVMNTEAFF
>TRBJ2-7|-|TRBV27|-
TGTGCCAGCAGTTCGGGACTGCGGTACGAGCAGTACTTC
CASSSGLRYEQYF
>TRBJ1-4|-|TRBV15|-
TGTGCCACCAGCAGAGATCGGGCAGCAACTAATGAAAAACTGTTTTTT
CATSRDRAATNEKLFF
>TRBJ1-5|-|TRBV6-1|-
TGTGCCAGCAGTGACAGGTGGGATGATCAGCCCCAGCATTTT
CASSDRWDDQPQHF
>TRBJ1-1|-|TRBV25-1|-
TGTGCCAGCAGTGAAACGAGGGGGAGGACCACTGAAGCTTTCTTT
CASSETRGRTTEAFF
>TRBJ2-1|-|TRBV18|-
TGTGCCAGCTCACCCCCAACAGCCTACAATGAGCAGTTCTTC
CASSPPTAYNEQFF
>TRBJ1-1|-|TRBV11-2|-
TGTGCCAGCAGCCCGAGTCGGCAGAGACCTGAAGCTTTCTTT
CASSPSRQRPEAFF
>TRBJ1-1|-|TRBV19|-
TGTGCCAGTAGTATCGCACATTTGAACACTGAAGCTTTCTTT
CASSIAHLNTEAFF
>TRBJ1-6|-|TRBV10-3|-
TGTGCCATCAGTGATATAGGGTCCCTTGGATCACCCCTCCACTTT
CAISDIGSLGSPLHF
>TRBJ2-3|-|TRBV28|TRBD2
TGTGCCAGCAGTTTTAGCGGGAGGGCCGATACGCAGTATTTT
CASSFSGRADTQYF
>TRBJ2-1|-|TRBV7-9|-
TGTGCCAGCAGCTCGGGACCGATCAATGAGCAGTTCTTC
CASSSGPINEQFF
>TRBJ1-5|-|TRBV9|-
TGTGCCAGCAGCGTCGGCCCCTTATGGCAGCCCCAGCATTTT
CASSVGPLWQPQHF
>TRBJ2-2|-|TRBV5-1|-
TGCGCCAGCAGCTTGTCTTTTTTTGTTGCCGGGGAGCTGTTTTTT
CASSLSFFVAGELFF
>TRBJ2-1|once|TRBV27|-
TGTGCCAGCAGACCCAGGGTGGGCTACAATGAGCAGTTCTTC
CASRPRVGYNEQFF
>TRBJ2-3|-|TRBV7-2|-
TGTGCCAGCAGCTTAGGGAGTCGGGCTCAGGCAGATACGCAGTATTTT
CASSLGSRAQADTQYF
>TRBJ2-1|-|TRBV10-3|-
TGTGCCATCAGCGAGGCCAGGGGTTCCTACAATGAGCAGTTCTTC
CAISEARGSYNEQFF
>TRBJ2-1|-|TRBV7-2|-
TGTGCCAGCAGCCGTAGAGGTGAGCAGTTCTTC
CASSRRGEQFF
>TRBJ2-2|-|TRBV6-1|-
TGTGCCAGCAGCCAAAGACAGGGGGAGCTGTTTTTT
CASSQRQGELFF
>TRBJ1-2|-|TRBV19|-
TGTGCCAGTACCCCCGGTTCCGGGACCCGAACCATAAGCTACACCTTC
CASTPGSGTRTISYTF
>TRBJ2-7|-|TRBV7-6|-
TGTGCCAGCAGCTTTGGGGAGGTGGGCGAGCAGTACTTC
CASSFGEVGEQYF
>TRBJ2-1|-|TRBV7-3|-
TGTGCCAGCAGCTTAACGGGTGACGGATACAATGAGCAGTTCTTC
CASSLTGDGYNEQFF
>TRBJ2-7|once|TRBV10-3|-
TGTGCCATCAGTCTTAGGACAGTCATCGAGCAGTACTTC
CAISLRTVIEQYF
>TRBJ2-7|-|TRBV5-1|-
TGCGCCAGCAGCTTGGTTGAAGGGGCCACCTACGAGCAGTACTTC
CASSLVEGATYEQYF
>TRBJ1-4|-|TRBV29-1|TRBD1
TGCAGCGTTGGGGACAGTGAAAAACTGTTTTTT
CSVGDSEKLFF
>TRBJ2-1|-|TRBV25-1|TRBD1
TGTGCCAGCAGTGAATATGGCCAGGGGGCGGCTGAGCAGTTCTTC
CASSEYGQGAAEQFF
>TRBJ2-3|once|TRBV13|-
TGTGCCAGCAGCCTGGGACGGGGTGTTAACACAGATACGCAGTATTTT
CASSLGRGVNTDTQYF
>TRBJ2-7|-|TRBV7-2|-
TGTGCCAGCAGCCTAGGAGACTCGGGACTTTATTTCTCCTACGAGCAGTACTTC
CASSLGDSGLYFSYEQYF
>TRBJ1-6|-|TRBV7-6|-
TGTGCCAGCAGCTTAGTGCTTAATTCACCCCTCCACTTT
CASSLVLNSPLHF
>TRBJ1-1|-|TRBV10-3|-
TGTGCCATCAGTGAGGGGGAGTACACTGAAGCTTTCTTT
CAISEGEYTEAFF
>TRBJ1-2|few|TRBV6-4|TRBD1
TGTGCCAGCAGTGACTCCCCCGGGACAGGCCACTACACCTTC
CASSDSPGTGHYTF
>TRBJ2-5|-|TRBV7-9|TRBD2
TGTGCCAGCAGACCCACCGGGACTAGCGGGGGGCCGGGCCGGGAGACCCAGTACTTC
CASRPTGTSGGPGRETQYF
>TRBJ2-5|-|TRBV27|TRBD1
TGTGCCACCGGGACAGGGGACCAAGAGACCCAGTACTTC
CATGTGDQETQYF
>TRBJ2-7|-|TRBV9|TRBD2
TGTGCCAGCAGCGCGAGCGGGGGGAGCTCCTACGAGCAGTACTTC
CASSASGGSSYEQYF
>TRBJ1-6|-|TRBV4-2|-
TGTGCCAGCAGCCAAGAAGGGGCTAATTCACCCCTCCACTTT
CASSQEGANSPLHF
>TRBJ2-7|-|TRBV6-5|TRBD2
TGTGCCAGCAGTTCAGGTGCTAGCGGGGACAACGAGCAGTACTTC
CASSSGASGDNEQYF
>TRBJ2-5|-|TRBV6-1|-
TGTGCCAGCAGTCCCGGGGATCGCGCCGAGACCCAGTACTTC
CASSPGDRAETQYF
>TRBJ2-7|few|TRBV4-3|-
TGCGCCAGCAGCCAAGAGGTTAGCGAAAACTACGAGCAGTACTTC
CASSQEVSENYEQYF
>TRBJ2-2|-|TRBV5-1|-
TGCGCCAGCAGCTTGGTAGGTGGGGAGCTGTTTTTT
CASSLVGGELFF
>TRBJ1-3|-|TRBV19|-
TGTGCCAGTAGTACGGGAGTAGGGGTGTGGAACACCATATATTTT
CASSTGVGVWNTIYF
>TRBJ1-2|-|TRBV12-5|TRBD1
TGTGCAAACCAGGGGGTAGAGGGCTACACCTTC
CANQGVEGYTF
>TRBJ2-7|-|TRBV5-4|TRBD1
TGTGCCAGCAGCCGGCCGAGACAGGGGAGCCACGAGCAGTACTTC
CASSRPRQGSHEQYF
>TRBJ1-6|-|TRBV30|-
TGTGCCTGGAGTATTAATTCACCCCTCCACTTT
CAWSINSPLHF
>TRBJ2-1|-|TRBV18|TRBD1
TGTGCCAGCTCCCTCGACAGGGGCAATGAGCAGTTCTTC
CASSLDRGNEQFF
>TRBJ2-1|-|TRBV11-1|-
TGTGCCAGCAGCTTAGGGTACTCCTACAATGAGCAGTTCTTC
CASSLGYSYNEQFF
>TRBJ2-7|-|TRBV29-1|TRBD1
TGCAGCGTCACAGCGAGGACAGGCCCTCCCTACGAGCAGTACTTC
CSVTARTGPPYEQYF